These 2 T cell receptor beta chains were sequenced from one sample in a study of blood T cells in healthy people across ages. Through a sample-barcoded 5' primer and a J-beta primer mix, a second PCR was run for roughly 6 to 12 cycles. In TCRdb, the 5' RACE reads were re-called with MiXCR into one record per CDR3 protein. The data hold 450,000 to 650,000 distinct CDR3 sequences, with nearly 25% observed a single time. Separately, the same data were catalogued under a study of T cells of mothers and their children.

Material for sequencing was blood. Receptor source: a boy between 5 and 17 years old in good health.

This clonotype has at least ten counts. The rearrangement links TRBV14 to TRBJ2-4; D is ambiguous. In germline, CDR1 is SGHDN, CDR2 FVKESK. The CDR3 has 13 residues. Trimming stripped 0 bases from V and 0 bases from J, with 0 bases between. The CDR3 is CASSQEAKNIQYF. CDR3 nucleotide sequence: TGTGCCAGCAGCCAAGAAGCCAAAAACATTCAGTACTTC.

This clonotype was picked up a small number of times. The chain combines TRBV28 with TRBJ2-6, with unresolved D. CDR3 size: 18 residues. Germline V gives CDR1 MDHEN, CDR2 SYDVKM. Between the trimmed V and J ends, which lost 5 bases and 0 bases, there was a span of 17 bases. CDR3 coding DNA: TGTGCCAGCAGTACATTCAGAACCAAGTCCTCTGGGGCCAACGTCCTGACTTTC. This gives the protein CASSTFRTKSSGANVLTF.